This is a list of T cell receptor beta chains from one sample in a study of identical twins. One entry per CDR3 protein results from TCRdb running MiXCR on the 5' RACE reads. The sample shows 350,000 to 500,000 distinct CDR3 sequences, 18% of them seen only once. The sequencing sample was made of naive T cells sorted from blood. These receptors all come from a man aged 50 to 60 in good health. CDR3s include the opening cysteine and the closing phenylalanine or tryptophan. A D gene is named only where the DNA matches it firmly. Clone size is given for some rows only: seen once, a few or many times, or a class if the clone is expanded.

D	size	V	J	DNA	CDR3
NA	NA	TRBV5-1	TRBJ2-2	TGCGCCAGCAGCTTAGATAGCGTTACGAACACCGGGGAGCTGTTTTTT	CASSLDSVTNTGELFF
NA	few	TRBV7-9	TRBJ2-3	TGTGCCAGCAGCTTACCGATGCATACGCAGTATTTT	CASSLPMHTQYF
NA	NA	TRBV5-1	TRBJ1-2	TGCGCCAGCAGCCTAAGTGGATCCGGGGGCTATGGCTACACCTTC	CASSLSGSGGYGYTF
TRBD2	NA	TRBV5-1	TRBJ2-1	TGCGCCAGCAGCTTGGGAGCGGGACCCTACCGCTCCTACAATGAGCAGTTCTTC	CASSLGAGPYRSYNEQFF
NA	NA	TRBV20-1	TRBJ2-5	TGCAGTGCTATATCGAGGGCCGGAGTTGAGACCCAGTACTTC	CSAISRAGVETQYF
TRBD2	few	TRBV11-2	TRBJ2-1	TGTGCCAGCAGCGCCTCCGGGACTAGCGGGAGACGTGAGCAGTTCTTC	CASSASGTSGRREQFF
NA	NA	TRBV20-1	TRBJ2-3	TGCAGTGCTAGGCCCTGGCAACCGCTAGGTAGCACAGATACGCAGTATTTT	CSARPWQPLGSTDTQYF
TRBD1	NA	TRBV29-1	TRBJ1-1	TGCAGCACCCTGACAGGGCTGAACACTGAAGCTTTCTTT	CSTLTGLNTEAFF
TRBD1	many	TRBV25-1	TRBJ2-3	TGTGCCAGCAGTGCAAACAGGGGGAAGACCACAGATACGCAGTATTTT	CASSANRGKTTDTQYF
TRBD1	NA	TRBV5-6	TRBJ2-7	TGTGCCAGCAGCCAAGGGACAGGGCGGGAGCAGTACTTC	CASSQGTGREQYF
TRBD2	many	TRBV4-2	TRBJ2-5	TGTGCCAGCAGCCAAGAAACGGGAGGGGAGACCCAGTACTTC	CASSQETGGETQYF
NA	few	TRBV12-3/TRBV12-4	TRBJ2-5	TGTGCCAGCAGTATTGGGGTAAAGAGGGTGGAGACCCAGTACTTC	CASSIGVKRVETQYF
TRBD1	many	TRBV20-1	TRBJ2-5	TGCAGTGCTAGGACAGGGCAAGAGACCCAGTACTTC	CSARTGQETQYF
TRBD2	few	TRBV29-1	TRBJ2-3	TGCAGCGTTGAAAACCCGGGACTAGCGACGGATACGCAGTATTTT	CSVENPGLATDTQYF
NA	NA	TRBV3-1	TRBJ2-2	TGTGCCAGCAGCCAAGGCGCGTCGAACACCGGGGAGCTGTTTTTT	CASSQGASNTGELFF
TRBD2	few	TRBV4-3	TRBJ2-7	TGCGCCAGCAGCCAAGATAGTCGGGGGGGCGTTTACGAGCAGTACTTC	CASSQDSRGGVYEQYF
NA	many	TRBV4-2	TRBJ2-7	TGTGCCAGCAGCCAAGTTGAACCAGGGTCCGAGCAGTACTTC	CASSQVEPGSEQYF
NA	NA	TRBV4-3	TRBJ1-4	TGCGCCAGCAGCCGCGACACAGGGATCAATGAAAAACTGTTTTTT	CASSRDTGINEKLFF
TRBD1	many	TRBV9	TRBJ2-1	TGTGCCAGCAGCGCCGTCATCGTAGGGACAGGGAATTACAATGAGCAGTTCTTC	CASSAVIVGTGNYNEQFF
NA	many	TRBV7-2	TRBJ2-1	TGTGCCAGCAGCCCTTTCGGGCCCCCCAAGCAGTTCTTC	CASSPFGPPKQFF